Below, 10 T cell receptor beta chains from the same sample are listed, as sequenced in a study of identical twins. TCRdb fed the 5' RACE reads into MiXCR, producing one record per CDR3 protein. The sample lists 400,000 or so distinct CDR3 sequences; 9% to 10% were seen once. The sample taken for sequencing was naive T cells sorted from blood. The receptors here all came from a woman aged 45-65 years in good health.

This clonotype showed up many times. The J gene is TRBJ2-1, the V gene TRBV29-1; 7 bases line up with TRBD1. This CDR3 is built from 14 residues. The germline V gene has CDR1 SQVTM and CDR2 ANQGSEA. The J segment lost 9 bases and the V segment lost 4 bases, leaving 12 bases of the junction unmatched. In nucleotides, the CDR3 is TGCAGCGTTGGACCCCGACAGGGTCGTGGTGAGCAGTTCTTC. Protein sequence: CSVGPRQGRGEQFF.

V and J are TRBV5-1 and TRBJ2-1; no clear D. In germline, CDR1 is SGHRS, CDR2 YFSETQ. The CDR3 runs 15 residues. The V end lost 0 bases, the J end lost 0 bases, and 7 bases lay between the germline ends. CDR3 sequence reads: CASSLARPSYNEQFF. The CDR3 DNA reads TGCGCCAGCAGCTTGGCCAGGCCCTCCTACAATGAGCAGTTCTTC.

V is TRBV2 and J is TRBJ2-1; no definite D call. Germline CDR1 reads SNHLY; CDR2 reads FYNNEI. This CDR3 is 12 amino acids long. Trimming removed 1 base at V and 12 bases at J, with 10 bases between. The chain's CDR3 is CASSEVGWTQFF. The CDR3, as DNA: TGTGCCAGCAGTGAAGTCGGGTGGACGCAGTTCTTC. Drawing the rest from reference TRBV2 and TRBJ2-1, the complete variable domain is EPEVTQTPSHQVTQMGQEVILRCVPISNHLYFYWYRQILGQKVEFLVSFYNNEISEKSEIFDDQFSVERPDGSNFTLKIRSTKLEDSAMYFCASSEVGWTQFFGPGTRLTVL.

This clonotype was counted only a few times. The chain joins TRBV19 to TRBJ2-5; TRBD1 agrees at 11 bases. CDR1 and CDR2 (germline): LNHDA, SQIVND (reference sequence). The CDR3 extends over 12 amino acids. V shed 10 bases and J 5 bases; nucleotides not matched to a gene: 3. The CDR3 coding sequence is TGTGCCACGGGACAGGGGGGGGAGACCCAGTACTTC. Translation gives CATGQGGETQYF. Full variable domain (rest looked up from reference TRBV19 and TRBJ2-5): DGGITQSPKYLFRKEGQNVTLSCEQNLNHDAMYWYRQDPGQGLRLIYYSQIVNDFQKGDIAEGYSVSREKKESFPLTVTSAQKNPTAFYLCATGQGGETQYFGPGTRLLVL.

The table lists this clonotype with many counts. The CDR3 sequence is CASSLPGQGGSGYTF. The CDR3 DNA sequence: TGCGCCAGCAGCCTCCCCGGACAGGGTGGATCTGGCTACACCTTC. The rearrangement joins TRBV4-1 to TRBJ1-2, with 8 bases matching TRBD1. Trimming at V came to 4 bases and at J to 7 bases, leaving 11 bases not matched to a gene. CDR1 MGHRA and CDR2 YSYEKL come from the germline V gene. CDR3 size: 15 residues.

V and J are TRBV29-1 and TRBJ1-5; no clear D gene. Per germline, CDR1 SQVTM and CDR2 ANQGSEA. This CDR3 comprises 12 residues. With 7 bases removed from V and 1 base from J, the gap between germline ends came to 8 bases. Here the CDR3 reads CSAGGSNQPQHF. In DNA, the CDR3 is TGCAGCGCTGGAGGAAGCAATCAGCCCCAGCATTTT. Variable domain in full (rest from reference TRBV29-1 and TRBJ1-5): SAVISQKPSRDICQRGTSLTIQCQVDSQVTMMFWYRQQPGQSLTLIATANQGSEATYESGFVIDKFPISRPNLTFSTLTVSNMSPEDSSIYLCSAGGSNQPQHFGDGTRLSIL.

The chain recombines TRBV19 with TRBJ1-1; no clear D. V was trimmed by 4 bases and J by 3 bases, leaving 15 bases between them. Germline-derived CDR1 and CDR2 are LNHDA and SQIVND (reference sequence). This CDR3 is built from 15 residues. The CDR3 loop is CASSSIDSLDTEAFF. CDR3 in DNA: TGTGCCAGTAGTAGCATTGATAGTCTGGACACTGAAGCTTTCTTT. The entire variable domain, with the rest obtained from reference TRBV19 and TRBJ1-1, is as follows: DGGITQSPKYLFRKEGQNVTLSCEQNLNHDAMYWYRQDPGQGLRLIYYSQIVNDFQKGDIAEGYSVSREKKESFPLTVTSAQKNPTAFYLCASSSIDSLDTEAFFGQGTRLTVV.

The sample holds a few counts of this clonotype. DNA for the CDR3: TGTGCCAGCAGCCAAGCGGGACAGGGTAACAATGAGCAGTTCTTC. Amino acids: CASSQAGQGNNEQFF. This chain uses TRBV3-1 with TRBJ2-1, with 9 bases identical to TRBD1. Germline loops: CDR1 LGHDT, CDR2 YNNKEL (reference sequence). With V trimmed by 1 base and J by 5 bases, 3 bases remained unmatched. CDR3 length: 15 amino acids.

The DNA of the CDR3 is TGTGCCAGCAGCTTGGGAGCCCCCGGGAACATTCAGTACTTC. Protein product: CASSLGAPGNIQYF. The gene calls are TRBV5-4 and TRBJ2-4; no reliable D call. This CDR3 region has 14 residues. V lost 0 bases to trimming and J lost 7 bases, with 11 bases between them. Germline V gene sequence: CDR1 SGHNT, CDR2 YYREEE (reference sequence).

This chain uses TRBV13 with TRBJ1-2, with 10 nucleotides matching TRBD1. The trim removed 4 bases at V and 0 bases at J, leaving 8 bases unmatched. CDR1 PRHDT and CDR2 FYEKMQ come from the germline V gene (reference sequence). This CDR3 spans 17 amino acids. CDR3 sequence (DNA): TGTGCCAGCAGCTATCGGACAGGGGGTGTGTCTAACTATGGCTACACCTTC. This codes for CASSYRTGGVSNYGYTF.